Included here is one T cell receptor (beta chain) sequence, with context. What antigen it recognizes has not been identified. Base qualities are missing; no much larger clone stands one base away. This record belongs to a study of cytomegalovirus exposure and HLA in healthy donors (dated by TCRdb to the late 2010s). Describing the broader study: An earlier analysis of some 620 of the donors reported 250 to 350 Gb of sequence data and 95 million to 120 million unique TCR beta sequences obtained from about 200 million T cells. Of the roughly 400 genotyped donors, around 81% fell in the genetic ancestry cluster associated with self-reported Caucasian donors. A separate validation cohort of about 110 different subjects was used in addition to the roughly 640-subject first cohort. The study used immunosequencing to profile the T cell repertoires of 666 subjects and linked those repertoires to cytomegalovirus serostatus. The study combined high-throughput TCR immunosequencing, statistical association of individual TCRs with disease status, and machine learning to predict cytomegalovirus infection status. To study patterns of TCR occurrence, a later analysis re-analyzed previously published TCR beta repertoires from several hundred donors and added high-resolution HLA genotyping. All discovery cohort repertoires had been generated on a single sequencing platform. HLA typing covered class I and class II loci at four-digit resolution. Approximately 310 gigabases of sequencing data and tens of millions of unique TCR sequences were included in an early release covering about 700 HLA-typed donors. Alongside the repertoire data, information on donor age, sex, ethnicity and CMV serostatus was compiled. Typing coverage differed by locus: A, B, C, DRB1 and DQB1 were typed in roughly 620-630 donors, DQA1 in 522, DPA1 in around 610, and DPB1 in about 450. Because of strong linkage in the cohort, 5 or 6 DR-DQ haplotypes were treated as single units for association and clustering. The aim of the study was to test whether cataloging public T cell receptors could identify signatures of past pathogen exposure. A later genetic analysis took genome-wide SNP genotypes for about 55% of the 666 donors and used that subset as a discovery cohort. Among 398 genotyped donors of the cohort, an average of about 240,000 unique TCR beta nucleotide sequences were sequenced per donor, around 20% of them non-productive. Rather than using new phenotypic data, the later analysis identified candidate immune exposures from TCR beta sequences and from how often those sequences occurred across donors. An earlier analysis of 587 of the donors used high-throughput TCR beta sequencing to judge whether each TCR beta V gene segment behaved as functional or pseudogenic.

Study-wide conclusions, independent of this receptor: Because the 87-base-pair reads could not distinguish some IMGT-functional V segments, including TRBV6-2 and TRBV6-3, those segments were excluded. A total of 164 TCR beta chains were listed by the study as associated with cytomegalovirus. The classifier was reported to diagnose cytomegalovirus status with high specificity and sensitivity in both the original cohort and the validation cohort. Specific HLA alleles were associated with roughly 16,000 TCR beta sequences at a false discovery rate of 0.05 in a later analysis. A further reported finding was that TCR beta sequences accurately predicted the HLA-A and HLA-B alleles for most subjects in the first cohort. Strong co-occurrence of HLA alleles, especially DR and DQ, made assigning TCR associations to individual alleles difficult. In a later genetic analysis, fewer N-insertions in productive TCRs were reported among donors in an Asian-associated ancestry cluster than the roughly 700-donor mean. Sequencing depth was assumed to be roughly uniform across donors in the presence/absence analyses, though that assumption may not hold. Because HLA typing was unavailable for some donors at each locus, only the typed subset was used in association tests. The earlier analysis of fewer than 750 of the donors excluded roughly 16 rarely observed V segments, including chromosome 9 orphons, because counts were too low. Linkage disequilibrium might explain the correlated functional status among segregating V segments, but an unknown experimental factor could not be ruled out. Across donors, most TCR sequences were observed very rarely, whereas some public TCRs were present in many individuals. A group of highly shared sequence variants was considered likely to be a technical artifact of the sequencing pipeline. The authors suggested that the approach could potentially be extended to other disease states and immunological phenotypes. Only TCR beta chains were sequenced in this cohort, and the absence of alpha or paired-chain data limited detectable features. A later analysis found that most CMV-associated TCR beta chains appeared HLA-restricted, with HLA associations seemingly driven largely by CMV exposure. A later analysis found that TCR association rates varied across HLA loci, with DRB1 alleles showing the most associated TCRs and HLA-C alleles the fewest. In a later analysis, HLA-associated TCR beta chains showed more clonal expansion and lower generation probabilities than non-associated chains that were equally common. The only immune exposure information available for the cohort was CMV serostatus. Broadly in line with IMGT annotations, most TCR beta V segments showed up in productive rearrangements about 90% or about 30% of the time in an earlier analysis of roughly 590 of the donors. In vitro tests confirmed that a few of the cytomegalovirus-associated TCR beta chains recognize cytomegalovirus antigens. Several of the top co-occurrence clusters appeared to be linked to parvovirus B19, influenza, CMV and Epstein-Barr virus, according to a later analysis. An association between a missense DCLRE1C variant and V-gene and J-gene trimming of TCR beta chains was found in a later genetic analysis and replicated in an independent cohort.

In total, roughly 670 healthy bone marrow donors made up the cohort. All cohort members were sampled while nominally healthy, although unrecorded immune exposures were likely present. The donor tested CMV seronegative and was one of the 352 seronegative cohort members. Every donor gave a peripheral blood sample, and the peripheral blood mononuclear cells from that sample were used for TCR beta sequencing. The Qiagen DNeasy Blood Extraction Kit was used to extract genomic DNA from the blood cell samples. Counted from cysteine to phenylalanine, this CDR3 has 18 amino acids. Solely the CDR3 DNA is kept, with 54 bases framed from the first base. The method was the immunoSEQ multiplex PCR assay. For the multiplex PCR, a mixture combining 60 forward primers for TCR Vbeta segments and 13 reverse primers for TCR Jbeta segments was used. The CDR3 region of rearranged TCR beta genes was amplified from genomic DNA with a multiplex PCR assay. On the Illumina HiSeq System, the amplified TCR beta libraries were sequenced as 87-base-pair reads. The source study handled its data this way. A later analysis tallied tens of millions of unique TCR beta chains across the 600 to 700 repertoires, and approximately 12 million of those chains were shared by two or more donors. To remove PCR and sequencing errors, raw reads were error-corrected and collapsed into unique sequences using a nearest-neighbor algorithm that merged closely related sequences. To assign V, D and J gene segments, CDR3 sequences were aligned to IMGT reference sequences. For a sequence to be retained, at least a six-nucleotide match to both a V gene segment and a J gene segment was required. Rearrangements were classified as productive when the CDR3 lacked stop codons and remained in frame with V and J, and all other rearrangements were classified as non-productive. CDR3 was defined by IMGT convention, running from the second conserved V-encoded cysteine to the conserved J-encoded phenylalanine. The earlier analysis of around 640 of the donors excluded sequences that lacked an unambiguous match to a single V gene segment. An earlier analysis of fewer than 750 of the donors called V segments functional above 56.7% productive rearrangements and segregating when the between-donor standard deviation exceeded 5%. A statistical classification framework was developed to diagnose cytomegalovirus status using the catalog of TCR beta chain sequences. In a later analysis, V and J genes were assigned by comparing TCR nucleotide sequences against IMGT/GENE-DB human TR gene sequences. A later analysis assigned CDR3 sequences and most-parsimonious VDJ recombination scenarios with the TCRdist pipeline. In a later analysis, each TCR beta chain was defined by its CDR3 amino acid sequence together with its V-gene family, and reads without a unique V-gene family were excluded. In a later analysis, some 600 highly shared, low-generation-probability nucleotide sequences were removed to address suspected cross-contamination and a sequencing artifact. In a later analysis, a clonal expansion index was calculated for each public chain from normalized within-repertoire ranks of inferred template counts. Generation probabilities in a later analysis came from a VDJ recombination model fitted to out-of-frame rearrangements, and those results were checked against IGoR. A later analysis scored TCR-TCR, TCR-HLA and TCR-CMV co-occurrence with hypergeometric tests, applying a repertoire-size bias correction to TCR pairs. False discovery rates were estimated in a later analysis by permuting HLA or CMV assignments 20 times. In a later analysis, co-occurring TCRs were grouped using DBSCAN, with TCRdist sequence similarity added in when clustering inside HLA-allele-positive subsets. Co-occurrence clustering excluded repertoires with fewer than 30,000 or more than 120,000 public chains, plus five with anomalous nucleotide sharing. TCRdb obtained this table from immuneACCESS and retained in-frame rearrangements with V and J assigned. These tables miss some clones; where compared with another copy, unresolved V genes account for less than half of the shortfall, and the remainder is unexplained. V and J calls and clone size are copied from that table; D and trimming were computed from the DNA. The sample yields approximately 210,000 clones; roughly 83% were counted once. Clones ranked in the top ten supply about 1.6% of the sample.

This clonotype originated in a woman aged 50 to 60 in good health and CMV-seronegative. Sequencing was done on a sample of PBMCs. The sequence links TRBV21-1 to TRBJ2-1; the table assigns TRBD2, which was not confirmed against the DNA. TRBV21-1 is a recognized pseudogene. The CDR3 here reads CASSKGGILAGGTAEQFF. The nucleotide sequence reads TGTGCCAGCAGCAAGGGTGGGATTCTAGCGGGAGGGACGGCTGAGCAGTTCTTC.